Below are 24 T cell receptor beta chains sequenced from a single sample in a study of CD8 T cells in ankylosing spondylitis. Study conclusions and caveats: One TCR beta motif, made up of fewer than 10 highly homologous variants, appeared characteristic of ankylosing spondylitis blood.

Antigens for these TCRs are unknown. TCRdb processed the 5' RACE reads anew with MiXCR; each CDR3 protein has one entry. This sample has some 800,000 distinct CDR3 sequences, with roughly 12% found just once. The sample taken for sequencing was blood, either unsorted or a sorted T cell fraction (not recorded which). These receptors were collected from a male donor with ankylosing spondylitis.

This clonotype appeared a few times. This chain connects TRBV5-6 to TRBJ2-3; D not resolved. Trimming left V 2 bases short and J 0 bases short, with 13 bases between. CDR3 length: 16 residues. CDR1 and CDR2 from the germline V gene are SGHDT and YYEEEE. Written as DNA, the CDR3 is TGTGCCAGCAGCTTACTCTCGGCTACCAGCACAGATACGCAGTATTTT. This encodes CASSLLSATSTDTQYF.

V and J are TRBV7-3 and TRBJ1-1; D not certain. Trimming removed 6 bases at V and 0 bases at J, with 8 bases between. This CDR3 region has 13 residues. Germline V gene sequence: CDR1 SGHTA, CDR2 FQGTGA. The CDR3 here is CASRVALNTEAFF. The DNA of the CDR3 is TGTGCCAGCAGGGTGGCATTGAACACTGAAGCTTTCTTT.

The genes are TRBV28 and TRBJ1-1, with D hard to call. Germline values: CDR1 MDHEN, CDR2 SYDVKM. The CDR3 is 15 amino acids. V was cut by 3 bases and J by 6 bases, with 17 bases left in between. The CDR3 DNA follows: TGTGCCAGCAGTTTGGGCGGTGAAAGGGATGCTGAAGCTTTCTTT. Protein sequence: CASSLGGERDAEAFF. Variable domain in full (rest from reference TRBV28 and TRBJ1-1): DVKVTQSSRYLVKRTGEKVFLECVQDMDHENMFWYRQDPGLGLRLIYFSYDVKMKEKGDIPEGYSVSREKKERFSLILESASTNQTSMYLCASSLGGERDAEAFFGQGTRLTVV.

V is TRBV4-2 and J is TRBJ1-1, with D possibly matching TRBD1 (5 bases). The CDR3 sequence is 13 residues long. Germline CDR1 is LGHNA and CDR2 is YNFKEQ. The V gene lost 4 bases and the J gene lost 5 bases, with 11 bases spanning the gap. CDR3 coding DNA: TGTGCCAGCAGCCGATCCAGGGAGACTGAAGCTTTCTTT. It translates to CASSRSRETEAFF.

This chain uses TRBV4-3 with TRBJ1-4; 8 bases are shared with TRBD1. This CDR3 spans 14 amino acids. With 8 bases clipped from V and 7 bases from J, the junction kept 9 bases outside the gene matches. Germline V gene data show CDR1 as LGHNA and CDR2 as YSLEER. CDR3 nucleotide sequence: TGCGCCAGCTCGTCGACAGGGGACGGTGAAAAACTGTTTTTT. Residues: CASSSTGDGEKLFF.

This clonotype was recorded a few times. The rearrangement uses TRBV2 and TRBJ2-2; TRBD1 matches 11 bases. The J segment lost 6 bases and the V segment lost 6 bases, leaving 6 bases of the junction unmatched. CDR1 SNHLY and CDR2 FYNNEI come from the germline V gene. This CDR3 spans 15 amino acids. CDR3 DNA: TGTGCCAGCAGCCCCGGACAGGGGGCCGCCGGGGAGCTGTTTTTT. Its protein is CASSPGQGAAGELFF.

This clonotype was picked up a small number of times. J is TRBJ2-1 and V is TRBV5-5; tentative D call: TRBD2 (6 bases). With 3 bases removed from V and 7 bases from J, the gap between germline ends came to 23 bases. CDR3 length: 17 residues. The germline gives CDR1 SGHKS, CDR2 YYEKEE (reference sequence). CDR3 protein: CASSYRGLRGTLNEQFF. CDR3 nucleotides: TGTGCCAGCAGCTACCGGGGTTTGCGGGGAACTTTAAATGAGCAGTTCTTC.

Many counts were recorded for this clonotype. This chain uses TRBV3-1 with TRBJ1-2; D is uncertain. The V end lost 4 bases, the J end lost 6 bases, and 12 bases lay between the germline ends. CDR1 LGHDT and CDR2 YNNKEL come from the germline V gene (reference sequence). This CDR3 comprises 13 residues. CDR3 loop: CASSPSIVDGYTF. The DNA for the CDR3 is TGTGCCAGCAGCCCGAGCATAGTGGATGGCTACACCTTC.

This clonotype was seen only a few times. The rearrangement uses TRBV10-3 and TRBJ2-1; TRBD2 agrees at 10 bases. The germline V gene has CDR1 ENHRY and CDR2 SYGVKD. V dropped 5 bases and J dropped 4; count of bases not matched to a gene: 5. There are 15 residues in the CDR3. The CDR3 reads CAISIAGGGYNEQFF. CDR3 coding DNA: TGTGCCATCAGTATAGCGGGAGGAGGGTACAATGAGCAGTTCTTC.

This chain uses TRBV9 with TRBJ1-1; no firm D call. V dropped 0 bases and J dropped 0 bases, with 24 bases sitting between them. The germline V gene encodes CDR1 SGDLS and CDR2 YYNGEE. There are 20 residues in the CDR3. In nucleotides, the CDR3 is TGTGCCAGCAGCGTAGACCTAGGGTGGGCCGACCAGCCTATGAACACTGAAGCTTTCTTT. It yields the protein CASSVDLGWADQPMNTEAFF.

The genes are TRBV6-2 or TRBV6-3 and TRBJ2-2, with D perhaps TRBD1 or TRBD2 (5 bases each). The germline CDR1 and CDR2 sequences are MNHEY and SVGEGT. V dropped 2 bases and J dropped 10 bases, with 8 bases sitting between them. The CDR3 has 12 residues. CDR3 amino acids: CASSYEGMELFF. DNA of the CDR3: TGTGCCAGCAGTTACGAGGGGATGGAGCTGTTTTTT.

This clonotype has only a few counts. This rearrangement joins TRBV5-1 to TRBJ2-2, with 9 bases matching TRBD1. V lost 4 bases, J lost 6 bases, and 10 bases stayed unmatched. Germline V gene sequence: CDR1 SGHRS, CDR2 YFSETQ. The CDR3 is made up of 16 amino acids. CDR3 protein: CASSPPRQGESGELFF. In DNA, the CDR3 is TGCGCCAGCAGCCCGCCTAGACAGGGGGAGTCCGGGGAGCTGTTTTTT.

The V call is TRBV6-5, the J call TRBJ1-2, with 9 bases identical to TRBD1. In germline, CDR1 is MNHEY, CDR2 SVGAGI. The CDR3 extends over 14 amino acids. The V and J ends lost 4 bases and 7 bases, in that order; junction bases with no gene match: 7. CDR3 residues: CASSSLDRGRGYTF. The CDR3, as DNA: TGTGCCAGCAGTTCGCTGGACAGGGGCCGTGGCTACACCTTC.

The rearrangement joins TRBV4-2 to TRBJ2-7; D is unresolved. The CDR3 has 16 amino acids. Germline V gene data show CDR1 as LGHNA and CDR2 as YNFKEQ. V was cut by 1 base and J by 3 bases, with 16 bases left in between. The CDR3 nucleotides read TGTGCCAGCAGCCAAGGGACCGATCCGAGATACTACGAGCAGTACTTC. Its translation is CASSQGTDPRYYEQYF.

The chain carries TRBV10-3 and TRBJ2-5; 7 bases map to TRBD2. The CDR3 contains 16 residues. V shed 2 bases, J shed 0 bases, and the junction held 6 bases outside the gene matches. Germline V lookup: CDR1 ENHRY, CDR2 SYGVKD. The CDR3 sequence: CAISEREGGNQETQYF. The DNA for the CDR3 is TGTGCCATCAGTGAGAGGGAGGGAGGGAACCAAGAGACCCAGTACTTC.

This clonotype was picked up a small number of times. This chain connects TRBV7-9 to TRBJ1-2, with D hard to call. Trimming took 4 bases from V and 7 from J, leaving 19 bases between them. The germline CDR1 and CDR2 sequences are SEHNR and FQNEAQ (reference sequence). This CDR3 comprises 15 residues. The CDR3 region is CASSSLRTGNTGYTF. The CDR3 DNA reads TGTGCCAGCAGCTCACTTCGCACGGGGAATACTGGCTACACCTTC.

This chain joins TRBV27 and TRBJ1-2; the match to TRBD1 covers 7 bases. J was trimmed by 4 bases and V by 6 bases; bases with no gene match: 5. The CDR3 sequence is 13 residues long. Germline V gene sequence: CDR1 MNHEY, CDR2 SMNVEV (reference sequence). The CDR3 here is CASRAGTVYGYTF. Here the CDR3 DNA reads TGTGCCAGCAGGGCTGGGACAGTCTATGGCTACACCTTC.

J is TRBJ2-3 and V is TRBV7-8, with a tentative D call TRBD2 (6 bases). In germline, CDR1 is SGHVS, CDR2 FQNEAQ. The CDR3 spans 12 residues. With 3 bases removed from V and 7 bases from J, the gap between germline ends came to 8 bases. The CDR3 protein is CASSFGGYTQYF. DNA of the CDR3: TGTGCCAGCAGCTTCGGGGGTTATACGCAGTATTTT.

This rearrangement joins TRBV20-1 to TRBJ2-1; D might be TRBD1 (5 bases). Trimming shortened V by 4 bases and J by 4 bases, and 14 bases separated the two germline ends. The germline CDR1 and CDR2 sequences are DFQATT and SNEGSKA (reference sequence). The CDR3 is 14 amino acids. CDR3 nucleotides: TGCAGTGCTACCACAGGCCCCCTATACAATGAGCAGTTCTTC. This codes for CSATTGPLYNEQFF.

J is TRBJ1-3 and V is TRBV5-1, with 7 positions matching TRBD1. J gave up 0 bases and V 4 bases, and 4 bases lay outside the gene matches. The CDR3 has 15 amino acids. The germline V gene has CDR1 SGHRS and CDR2 YFSETQ. The CDR3 protein is CASSEGQSSGNTIYF. For the CDR3, the DNA is TGCGCCAGCAGCGAGGGACAGTCCTCTGGAAACACCATATATTTT. The whole variable domain, remainder taken from reference TRBV5-1 and TRBJ1-3, is KAGVTQTPRYLIKTRGQQVTLSCSPISGHRSVSWYQQTPGQGLQFLFEYFSETQRNKGNFPGRFSGRQFSNSRSEMNVSTLELGDSALYLCASSEGQSSGNTIYFGEGSWLTVV.

This clonotype was recorded at least ten times. V is TRBV18 and J is TRBJ2-5, with D tentatively TRBD2 (5 bases). The CDR3 covers 13 residues. CDR1 and CDR2 (germline): KGHSH, LQKENI. V was pared by 2 bases and J by 5 bases, with 9 bases between. CDR3 coding DNA: TGTGCCAGCTCACCATCTTCGGGGGAGACCCAGTACTTC. As protein: CASSPSSGETQYF.

V and J are TRBV12-3 or TRBV12-4 and TRBJ2-2, with no clear D. The V end lost 10 bases, the J end lost 6 bases, and 15 bases lay between the germline ends. The CDR3 is 13 residues long. CDR3 in amino acids: CATTRRGSGELFF. DNA of the CDR3: TGTGCCACCACTCGGCGAGGTTCCGGGGAGCTGTTTTTT.

V is TRBV12-3 or TRBV12-4 and J is TRBJ1-1; 7 bases are a match to TRBD1. Trimming at V came to 2 bases and at J to 5 bases, leaving 8 bases not matched to a gene. The CDR3 is 15 amino acids. CDR3: CASSLYQGGVTEAFF. In DNA, the CDR3 is TGTGCCAGCAGTTTATATCAGGGGGGGGTAACTGAAGCTTTCTTT.

The genes are TRBV6-5 and TRBJ1-4; D is possibly TRBD1 (6 bases). The germline CDR1 and CDR2 sequences are MNHEY and SVGAGI. This CDR3 contains 14 residues. V lost 2 bases and J 3 bases, leaving 7 bases between the germline ends. The CDR3 region has the DNA TGTGCCAGCAGTTACGCAGGGGCTAATGAAAAACTGTTTTTT. It is translated as CASSYAGANEKLFF.